The source of this TCR beta chain is a study of CD8 T cells in Susac syndrome. This clonotype was observed a single time. Its cognate antigen is unknown. A quantity of roughly 0.5 to 1 ug RNA underwent reverse transcription using random hexamers. immunoSEQ multiplex PCR amplified TCR beta CDR3 across 54 Vbeta, 13 Jbeta. TCRdb reprocessed the immunoSEQ multiplex PCR reads via MiXCR and lists one record per CDR3 protein. Of around 170,000 distinct CDR3 sequences in the sample, approximately 95% were seen once. Looked up from germline, CDR1 is SGDLS and CDR2 is YYNGEE. This CDR3 has 16 residues. Trimming took 4 bases from V and 8 from J, leaving 22 bases between them. Study conclusions and caveats: That the number of individuals in its TCR sequencing and HLA analysis was relatively small was acknowledged by the study.

In blood CD8+ and CD4+ T cells, TCR beta underwent sequencing. The TEMRA cells underwent FACS enrichment, while the CD8+ and CD4+ T cells underwent negative isolation. Source material: CD8+ T cells from PBMCs. This sequence originates from a human donor with multiple sclerosis. The chain uses TRBV9 and TRBJ2-1; a possible D gene is TRBD1 (5 bases). The CDR3 reads CASSPYAVGAGDEQFF. CDR3 DNA sequence: TGTGCCAGCAGCCCCTACGCGGTTGGGGCCGGCGATGAGCAGTTCTTC.